Here is one TCR beta chain with its context. Its antigen is not known. This CDR3 contains 15 residues. CDR1 is KGHSH, CDR2 LQKENI, per germline. The V and J ends lost 3 bases and 2 bases respectively, with 14 bases between them. These data come from a study of beta chain features in type 1 diabetes. Study-wide findings and caveats: Type 1 diabetes patients had TCRB CDR3s that were shorter (moderately but significantly so) in all four CD4+ subsets.

Reverse transcribing all isolated RNA meant expressed TCRB transcripts were sequenced. Libraries were prepared by immunoSEQ multiplex PCR; TCRdb keeps only in-frame clonotypes and omits some of them. Of hundreds of thousands of clones listed, around 15% are singletons. V usage is TRBV18 and J usage is TRBJ2-7; D may correspond to TRBD1 or TRBD2 (5 bases each). Sequenced: naive CD4+ T cells from blood. This clonotype was sampled from a man aged 18 to 30 with type 1 diabetes. Here the CDR3 reads CASSPGQGDTYEQYF. In nucleotides, the CDR3 is TGTGCCAGCTCACCTGGGCAGGGAGATACCTACGAGCAGTACTTC.